The clone carrying this TCR beta chain occurred a few times. Antigen unknown. TCR beta cDNA libraries included unique molecular identifiers. T cells numbering roughly 0.95 to 10 million yielded some 500,000 cDNA molecules. From the PCR reads, TCRdb called clonotypes with MiXCR, one entry per CDR3 protein. The repertoire holds some 890,000 distinct CDR3 sequences, approximately 50% seen once, with around 4.5% in the top ten. The data are from a study of post-analysis software for immune sequencing data. The V end was cut by 0 bases, the J end by 2 bases, with 9 bases between. This CDR3 has 14 amino acids. The germline V gene encodes CDR1 DFQATT and CDR2 SNEGSKA (reference sequence). Study-level points and caveats: Samples from one preparation batch, clustered by F measure, grouped strongly together. Compared with controls, patients had more of about 5 TRBV segments, including TRBV5-6, TRBV5-1 and TRBV20-1.

This chain connects TRBV20-1 to TRBJ2-3; a possible D gene is TRBD1 (5 bases). The TCR comes from a girl under 18 with multiple sclerosis. Sequenced sample: blood. In DNA form, the CDR3 reads TGCAGTGCTAGAGAGGGGCTCGACACAGATACGCAGTATTTT. Its translation is CSAREGLDTDTQYF.